Shown below are 19 T cell receptor beta chains from a single sample sequenced in a study of shared clonotypes between healthy human individuals. The table came from immunoSEQ multiplex PCR; TCRdb's copy has only in-frame clones and leaves some out. The table includes 2 million to 2.5 million clones, approximately 90% detected once. The material sequenced was naive CD4+ T cells from PBMCs. The subset is: CD45RA+ positively selected. These receptors originate from a man younger than 30 in good health. Some clones in this sample may be carry-over from other donors' samples.

J is TRBJ2-2 and V is TRBV28; D is perhaps TRBD1 (5 bases). CDR3 length equals 12 residues. Germline V gene sequence: CDR1 MDHEN, CDR2 SYDVKM. Trimming took 7 bases from V and 4 from J, leaving 7 bases between them. The CDR3 DNA follows: TGTGCCAGCACAGGGCCCACCGGGGAGCTGTTTTTT. Encoded protein: CASTGPTGELFF.

The CDR3 sequence: CASSPGGHSPLDTQYF. The CDR3 nucleotides are TGTGCCAGCAGCCCGGGGGGCCACTCGCCGTTGGATACGCAGTATTTT. The chain joins TRBV7-2 to TRBJ2-3; maybe TRBD2 (7 bases). Per the germline V gene, CDR1 is SGHTA and CDR2 is FQGNSA. V lost 5 bases and J 6 bases, leaving 21 bases between the germline ends. This CDR3 spans 16 amino acids.

The chain recombines TRBV7-2 with TRBJ1-2; a weak D match, TRBD1 (6 bases). Trimming removed 5 bases from V and 5 bases from J, with 18 bases in between. Germline-derived CDR1 and CDR2 are SGHTA and FQGNSA. The CDR3 is 15 amino acids. CDR3 bases: TGTGCCAGCAGCCCGGGGGGGGCTGTGGATTATGGCTACACCTTC. Protein product: CASSPGGAVDYGYTF.

The rearrangement links TRBV7-8 to TRBJ2-5, with D hard to call. The CDR3 sequence is 14 residues long. The V gene's germline CDR1 is SGHVS and CDR2 FQNEAQ. With 3 bases removed from V and 9 bases from J, the gap between germline ends came to 17 bases. The CDR3 DNA reads as TGTGCCAGCAGCTTGATGGGCAGTATGGGGTCCCAGTACTTC. Amino acid sequence: CASSLMGSMGSQYF.

Regarding this clone: Different DNA sequences within this sample yield the same CDR3. The chain recombines TRBV4-1 with TRBJ2-1, with 8 bases aligning to TRBD1. In germline, CDR1 is MGHRA, CDR2 YSYEKL. V dropped 1 base and J dropped 1; count of bases not matched to a gene: 0. This CDR3 has 15 residues. The CDR3: CASSQGQGSYNEQFF. In nucleotides, the CDR3 is TGCGCCAGCAGCCAAGGACAGGGGTCCTACAATGAGCAGTTCTTC.

This clone was detected a few times. J is TRBJ1-1 and V is TRBV20-1; D unclear. This CDR3 comprises 11 residues. V gave up 5 bases and J gave up 7 bases, with 11 bases separating them. The germline CDR1 and CDR2 sequences are DFQATT and SNEGSKA (reference sequence). CDR3 protein: CSAEGRGEAFF. DNA of the CDR3: TGCAGTGCTGAGGGCCGGGGTGAAGCTTTCTTT.

The V call is TRBV2, the J call TRBJ2-5; 10 positions agree with TRBD2. Trimming cost V 6 bases and J 5 bases; bases outside gene matches: 3. Germline values: CDR1 SNHLY, CDR2 FYNNEI. CDR3 length: 13 amino acids. This chain's CDR3 is CASRLAGRETQYF. The CDR3 DNA reads TGTGCCAGCAGACTAGCGGGACGGGAGACCCAGTACTTC.

The V call is TRBV29-1, the J call TRBJ2-2; D is unclear. The CDR3 has 12 residues. The germline V and J ends were trimmed by 6 bases and 6 bases, with 11 bases remaining between them. Germline V gene data show CDR1 as SQVTM and CDR2 as ANQGSEA. The CDR3 bases are TGCAGCGTCGGTAGTGTTCCCGGGGAGCTGTTTTTT. Translating it yields CSVGSVPGELFF.

This chain links TRBV4-2 with TRBJ1-5; D possibly corresponds to TRBD1 (5 bases). Deletions cut 6 bases from V and 2 bases from J, with 17 bases between. The CDR3 is 16 amino acids. In germline, CDR1 is LGHNA, CDR2 YNFKEQ. CDR3 region: CASRGQISGGNQPQHF. For the CDR3, the DNA is TGTGCCAGCAGGGGGCAGATAAGTGGTGGCAATCAGCCCCAGCATTTT.

Comment on this clone: The same CDR3 arises from other DNA sequences in this sample as well. The V and J genes are TRBV30 and TRBJ1-3; D possibly corresponds to TRBD1 (5 bases). Trimming stripped 3 bases from V and 0 bases from J, with 9 bases between. Per germline, CDR1 GTSNPN and CDR2 SVGIG (reference sequence). This CDR3 comprises 14 residues. The CDR3 is CAWSGTYSGNTIYF. DNA for the CDR3: TGTGCCTGGAGCGGGACCTACTCTGGAAACACCATATATTTT.

V and J are TRBV28 and TRBJ1-5, with 7 bases identical to TRBD1. Germline V CDR1 and CDR2: MDHEN, SYDVKM. CDR3 length equals 16 residues. The V segment lost 4 bases and the J segment 6 bases; nucleotides outside the gene matches: 12. CDR3 bases: TGTGCCAGCAGTTCCCCGACAGGGTTAGGCAGTCAGCCCCAGCATTTT. Translating gives CASSSPTGLGSQPQHF.

The gene calls are TRBV28 and TRBJ1-2, with a possible D match to TRBD1 (5 bases). V dropped 5 bases and J dropped 2 bases, with 18 bases sitting between them. The germline gives CDR1 MDHEN, CDR2 SYDVKM. CDR3 length: 16 amino acids. CDR3: CASSHADSHSNYGYTF. The CDR3 DNA follows: TGTGCCAGCAGTCACGCCGACAGCCACTCAAACTATGGCTACACCTTC.

The chain couples TRBV9 to TRBJ2-5; D not certain. Trimming pared 0 bases from V and 2 bases from J, leaving 14 bases between. There are 16 residues in the CDR3. CDR1 and CDR2 (germline): SGDLS, YYNGEE. The CDR3 here is CASSVASDGLQETQYF. The CDR3 region has the DNA TGTGCCAGCAGCGTAGCTTCGGACGGGCTGCAAGAGACCCAGTACTTC.

The chain employs TRBV5-1 and TRBJ2-7; 7 bases are shared with TRBD2. Trimming removed 2 bases from V and 5 bases from J; junction bases left unmatched: 10. The CDR3 is 15 residues long. Germline CDR1 and CDR2: SGHRS and YFSETQ. DNA for the CDR3: TGCGCCAGCAGCTTCAGCGGACTAGTGTCCCACGAGCAGTACTTC. It encodes CASSFSGLVSHEQYF.

The V call is TRBV7-2, the J call TRBJ1-5; unclear D gene. Germline CDR1 SGHTA, CDR2 FQGNSA. The germline V and J ends were trimmed by 6 bases and 5 bases, with 14 bases remaining between them. The CDR3 length is 14 residues. The CDR3 DNA follows: TGTGCCAGCAGTTTCGGTACATTTTATCAGCCCCAGCATTTT. Translated, it gives CASSFGTFYQPQHF. Full variable domain (remainder filled in from reference TRBV7-2 and TRBJ1-5): GAGVSQSPSNKVTEKGKDVELRCDPISGHTALYWYRQSLGQGLEFLIYFQGNSAPDKSGLPSDRFSAERTGGSVSTLTIQRTQQEDSAVYLCASSFGTFYQPQHFGDGTRLSIL.

This chain links TRBV29-1 with TRBJ2-5; TRBD2 agrees at 7 bases. The end of the DNA fits TRBJ2-7 better, so the J call may be wrong. CDR3 size: 14 residues. Germline V gives CDR1 SQVTM, CDR2 ANQGSEA. The CDR3 sequence: CSVGLIGGSYEQYF. CDR3 DNA: TGCAGCGTTGGGTTAATTGGCGGGAGTTACGAGCAGTACTTC.

The rearrangement links TRBV5-1 to TRBJ2-5; 7 bases fit TRBD1. The CDR3 totals 15 residues. V lost 3 bases and J lost 4; bases outside the gene matches: 9. Germline CDR1 is SGHRS and CDR2 is YFSETQ. The CDR3 protein is CASSYQGERGETQYF. The CDR3 DNA is TGCGCCAGCAGCTACCAGGGGGAGAGGGGAGAGACCCAGTACTTC.

This clone has only a few counts. The rearrangement links TRBV7-3 to TRBJ1-1; D unclear. Germline CDR1 SGHTA, CDR2 FQGTGA. The germline V and J ends were trimmed by 4 bases and 1 base, with 7 bases remaining between them. CDR3 size: 13 residues. The CDR3 reads CASSSRWNTEAFF. CDR3 nucleotide sequence: TGTGCCAGCAGCTCCCGGTGGAACACTGAAGCTTTCTTT.

This rearrangement joins TRBV7-8 to TRBJ2-5, with D unresolved. This CDR3 has 14 residues. Trimming took off 1 base at V and 5 bases at J, with 11 bases between the two ends. Germline-derived CDR1 and CDR2 are SGHVS and FQNEAQ. CDR3 sequence: CASSLGTVAETQYF. The CDR3, as DNA: TGTGCCAGCAGCTTAGGCACGGTTGCGGAGACCCAGTACTTC.